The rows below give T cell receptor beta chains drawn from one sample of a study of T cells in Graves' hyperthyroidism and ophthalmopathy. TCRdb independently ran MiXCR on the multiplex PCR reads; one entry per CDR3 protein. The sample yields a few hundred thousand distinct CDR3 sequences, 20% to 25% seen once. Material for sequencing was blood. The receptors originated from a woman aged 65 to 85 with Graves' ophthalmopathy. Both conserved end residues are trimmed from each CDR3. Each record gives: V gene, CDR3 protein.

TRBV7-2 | ASSQDSGRAVYEQY
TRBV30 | AWSYQASIQY
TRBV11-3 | ASSVGGVYSYNEQF
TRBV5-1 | ASGGSYEQF
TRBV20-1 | SARDAGRGLEKLF
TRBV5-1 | ASSLVGVVSEQF
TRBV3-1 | ASSQVSSATEAF
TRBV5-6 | ASSLGRWGLAGGTDTQY
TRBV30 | ACTHEGGGVGNTIY
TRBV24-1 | ATSGLGGRASETQY
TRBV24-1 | ATSEVGGGQY
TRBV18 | ASSPTGVNEKLF
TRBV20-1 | SARAGASTRELF
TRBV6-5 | ASSYSGPGELF
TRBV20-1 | SATRSGNTEAS
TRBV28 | ASRTGIQPQH
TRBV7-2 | ASSLLHTGRYYEQY
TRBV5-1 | ASIGRGSTDTQY
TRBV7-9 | ASSTAQGSYGYT
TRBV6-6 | ASSYRGGRETQY
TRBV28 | ASREGSNGYT
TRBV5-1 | ASSSGSGTDTQY
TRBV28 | ASSTDGAGGNQPQH
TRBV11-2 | ASSLDMGSFNEQF
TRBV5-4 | ASSTARTSGSPDTQY
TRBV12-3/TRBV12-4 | ASSYQGNTGELF
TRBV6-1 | ASSSFLAGGPLGGELF
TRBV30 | AWSGVYEQY
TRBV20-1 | SARASLADTQY
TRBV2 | ASSEVGTWQETQY
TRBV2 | ASKERELF
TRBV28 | ASLAPNTGELF
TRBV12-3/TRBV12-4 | ASSRELNTEAF
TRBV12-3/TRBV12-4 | ASRASGETQY
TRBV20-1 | SARGPYSNQPQH
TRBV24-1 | ATSGPTGATQY
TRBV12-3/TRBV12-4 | ASIRTGLADNEQF
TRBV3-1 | ASSQLSNQPQH
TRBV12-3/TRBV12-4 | ASSLALRVTGELF
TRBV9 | ASSVEGIGLAANTGELF
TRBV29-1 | SVGENSPLH
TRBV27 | ASSTGFAGASSEQY
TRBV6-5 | ASSYLGTATLSSYNSPLH
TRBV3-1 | ASSQARAGELF
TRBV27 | ASSFLGLAPTYEQY
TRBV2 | ASIGQRNIQY
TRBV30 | ASDRGMNTGELF
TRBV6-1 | ASRKTGGGNDQPQH
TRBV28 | ASSTSTGFYGYT
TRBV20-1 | SAREGGGYT
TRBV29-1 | SVGGEAPGANVLT
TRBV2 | ASSETVGGYT
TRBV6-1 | ASSEADSGNTIY